The 3 T cell receptor beta chains below were found in one sample sequenced in a study of T cell responses to AZD1222 COVID-19 vaccine. TCRdb's copy holds only in-frame clones and misses some; the assay was immunoSEQ multiplex PCR. The repertoire includes more than 75,000 clones, less than 95% of them detected once, and around 8% sits in the top ten. The specimen comprised peripheral blood, sampled 28 days after the second AZD1222 dose. The receptors were sampled from an adult who received the AZD1222 COVID-19 vaccine.

The CDR3 is CASSQGADLPGNTIYF. The CDR3 bases are TGCGCCAGCAGCCAAGGGGCGGACTTACCTGGAAACACCATATATTTT. The J gene is TRBJ1-3, the V gene TRBV4-1; no reliable D call. Germline-derived CDR1 and CDR2 are MGHRA and YSYEKL. V lost 1 base and J lost 2, with 12 bases in between. The CDR3 sequence is 16 residues long.

The V call is TRBV28, the J call TRBJ1-5, with D perhaps matching TRBD1 (6 bases). Trimming pared 10 bases from V and 0 bases from J, leaving 10 bases between. Germline assignment: CDR1 MDHEN and CDR2 SYDVKM. The CDR3 has 13 residues. The CDR3 protein is CATQGNSNQPQHF. Written as DNA, the CDR3 is TGTGCCACACAGGGTAATAGCAATCAGCCCCAGCATTTT.

The rearrangement uses TRBV7-3 and TRBJ1-1, with 7 bases identical to TRBD1. The CDR3 is 13 amino acids. Germline V lookup: CDR1 SGHTA, CDR2 FQGTGA. V trimming: 10 bases; J trimming: 4 bases; junction bases outside the gene matches: 9. CDR3 DNA: TGTGCCACTAGACAGGGCTGGGGCACTGAAGCTTTCTTT. This codes for CATRQGWGTEAFF.